The 12 T cell receptor beta chains below were found in one sample sequenced in a study of cytomegalovirus exposure and HLA in healthy donors. 13 Jbeta primers and 60 Vbeta primers were used for the PCR. Measured with immunoSEQ multiplex PCR; TCRdb has only the in-frame clones, and not every one. Among around 150,000 clones listed, approximately 67% were seen once. The specimen sequenced was PBMCs. The receptors were gathered from a woman aged 60-70 years in good health and CMV-seronegative.

This clone was seen a few times. The DNA of the CDR3 is TGTGCCAGCAGCCAAGATGGTAGCGGGGGTTCTCGCACAGATACGCAGTATTTT. It codes for CASSQDGSGGSRTDTQYF. The rearrangement joins TRBV4-2 to TRBJ2-3; 9 bases fit TRBD2. Per the germline V gene, CDR1 is LGHNA and CDR2 is YNFKEQ. V was pared by 0 bases and J by 1 base, with 8 bases of the junction left unmatched. CDR3 length: 18 residues.

The V gene is TRBV18, the J gene TRBJ1-1; weak D call: TRBD1 (6 bases). The CDR3 sequence is 15 residues long. The V gene's germline CDR1 is KGHSH and CDR2 LQKENI. Deletions cut 2 bases from V and 5 bases from J, with 15 bases between. The CDR3 DNA follows: TGTGCCAGCTCACCAGACCAGGGGATAAGGACTGAAGCTTTCTTT. It encodes CASSPDQGIRTEAFF. Together with reference TRBV18 and TRBJ1-1, the CDR3 gives the full variable domain: NAGVMQNPRHLVRRRGQEARLRCSPMKGHSHVYWYRQLPEEGLKFMVYLQKENIIDESGMPKERFSAEFPKEGPSILRIQQVVRGDSAAYFCASSPDQGIRTEAFFGQGTRLTVV.

The chain combines TRBV19 with TRBJ2-6, with 11 bases aligning to TRBD2. The ends lost 7 bases at V and 0 bases at J; junction bases unmatched: 11. The V gene's germline CDR1 is LNHDA and CDR2 SQIVND (reference sequence). This CDR3 spans 19 amino acids. The CDR3 is CASTPGGTSGYSGANVLTF. The CDR3 DNA follows: TGTGCCAGTACCCCTGGCGGGACTAGCGGATACTCTGGGGCCAACGTCCTGACTTTC.

The chain carries TRBV5-1 and TRBJ2-4; 9 positions match TRBD1. The CDR3 consists of 13 residues. The germline gives CDR1 SGHRS, CDR2 YFSETQ. The V segment lost 4 bases and the J segment 6 bases; nucleotides outside the gene matches: 2. CDR3 sequence: CASSPDRGNIQYF. The CDR3 DNA reads as TGCGCCAGCAGCCCGGACAGGGGAAACATTCAGTACTTC.

CDR3 coding DNA: TGTGCCAGCAGCCCTAGCGGGGATAATTCACCCCTCCACTTT. It codes for CASSPSGDNSPLHF. V gene TRBV7-3 combines with J gene TRBJ1-6, with D unclear. The CDR3 totals 14 residues. From germline, CDR1 is SGHTA and CDR2 FQGTGA. V shed 5 bases and J shed 5 bases, with 10 bases lying between them.

The V and J genes are TRBV19 and TRBJ1-2, with 8 bases lining up with TRBD1. Trimming at V came to 6 bases and at J to 5 bases, leaving 8 bases not matched to a gene. Germline V CDR1 and CDR2: LNHDA, SQIVND (reference sequence). There are 14 residues in the CDR3. CDR3 loop: CASRGQGRGYGYTF. The CDR3 DNA follows: TGTGCCAGTAGAGGACAGGGAAGAGGGTATGGCTACACCTTC.

V is TRBV29-1 and J is TRBJ1-2; 10 positions agree with TRBD1. Looked up from germline, CDR1 is SQVTM and CDR2 is ANQGSEA. The CDR3 spans 14 residues. V lost 4 bases to trimming and J lost 3 bases; unmatched junction nucleotides: 5. The CDR3 DNA follows: TGCAGCGTTGGTGGGACAGGGGACGACTATGGCTACACCTTC. This encodes CSVGGTGDDYGYTF.

Only one count was recorded for this clone. The genes are TRBV6-5 and TRBJ2-7; 8 positions agree with TRBD1. With V trimmed by 6 bases and J by 2 bases, 6 bases remained unmatched. There are 14 residues in the CDR3. Germline V CDR1 and CDR2: MNHEY, SVGAGI. CDR3 amino acids: CASRGDRLTYEQYF. CDR3 nucleotide sequence: TGTGCCAGCAGGGGGGACAGGCTTACCTACGAGCAGTACTTC.

The chain is built from TRBV9 and TRBJ1-1; D is perhaps TRBD1 (5 bases). The length of the CDR3 is 12 residues. CDR1 is SGDLS, CDR2 YYNGEE, per germline. V was pared by 8 bases and J by 1 base, with 9 bases between. This CDR3 reads CASVTGNTEAFF. The DNA for the CDR3 is TGTGCCAGTGTTACAGGGAACACTGAAGCTTTCTTT.

This chain links TRBV4-3 with TRBJ2-1; 10 bases are a match to TRBD2. Trimming removed 0 bases from V and 8 bases from J; junction bases left unmatched: 7. This CDR3 contains 16 residues. Germline V lookup: CDR1 LGHNA, CDR2 YSLEER. The CDR3: CASSQDFASGSDEQFF. Written as DNA, the CDR3 is TGCGCCAGCAGCCAAGATTTCGCTAGCGGGAGCGATGAGCAGTTCTTC.

The chain joins TRBV5-1 to TRBJ2-5; D is unclear. Between the trimmed V and J ends, which lost 0 bases and 5 bases, there was a span of 8 bases. The CDR3 totals 13 residues. The germline gives CDR1 SGHRS, CDR2 YFSETQ. The CDR3 region is CASSLAGSETQYF. As DNA, the CDR3 is TGCGCCAGCAGCTTGGCAGGATCCGAGACCCAGTACTTC.

CDR3 in amino acids: CASTPGQVFYEQYF. The CDR3 nucleotides read TGTGCCAGCACTCCGGGACAGGTATTCTACGAGCAGTACTTC. V is TRBV2 and J is TRBJ2-7; 8 nucleotides match TRBD1. Germline CDR1 reads SNHLY; CDR2 reads FYNNEI. The CDR3 length is 14 residues. J gave up 3 bases and V 7 bases, and 8 bases lay outside the gene matches.